The TCR beta chain described here comes from a study of T-cell reconstitution after alpha-beta-depleted transplantation in children. General study points: Some patients showed high day-60 TCRbeta diversity, which derived from surviving recipient T cells and thymic progenitors. Expanded graft clones, several hundred of them, were reportedly the source of alpha-beta T cells about two months after transplant. Newly produced T cells mostly provided counts and TCRbeta diversity after one year, as hyperexpanded clones declined.

As for this clonotype: Its specificity is not known.

This sample's TCRbeta library carried unique molecular identifier barcodes. MiXCR was run by TCRdb on the PCR reads, yielding one entry per CDR3 protein. The data show 480,000 or so distinct CDR3 sequences, 8% to 11% seen once. Trimming left V 5 bases short and J 7 bases short, with 17 bases between. The CDR3 has 14 amino acids. The rearrangement links TRBV12-3 or TRBV12-4 to TRBJ1-2, with D possibly being TRBD1 (5 bases). The receptor was isolated from a child aged 2-15 years with inherited bone marrow failure, due to receive a stem cell transplant. The material was PBMCs, obtained before TCRalphabeta/CD19-depleted stem cell transplant. The CDR3 DNA reads TGTGCCAGCAGTCCCGGGGGGGAACGCGCTGGCTACACCTTC. Translating it yields CASSPGGERAGYTF.